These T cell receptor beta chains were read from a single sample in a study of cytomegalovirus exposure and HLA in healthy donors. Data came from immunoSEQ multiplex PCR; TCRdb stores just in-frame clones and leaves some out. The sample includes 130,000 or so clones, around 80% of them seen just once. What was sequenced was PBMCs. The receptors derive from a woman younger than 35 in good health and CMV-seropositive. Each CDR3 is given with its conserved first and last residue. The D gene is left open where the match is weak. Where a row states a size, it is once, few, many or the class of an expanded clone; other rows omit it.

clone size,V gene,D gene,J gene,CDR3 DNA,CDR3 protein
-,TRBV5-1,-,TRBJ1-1,TGCGCCAGCAGCTTGGTAGAGGTCAGCAATGAAGCTTTCTTT,CASSLVEVSNEAFF
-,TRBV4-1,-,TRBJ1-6,TGCGCCAGCAGCCCTCCCCGAGGGTCACCCCTCCACTTT,CASSPPRGSPLHF
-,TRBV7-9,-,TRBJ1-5,TGTGCCAGCAGCGATGCGGCCCCGGGGTATCAGCCCCAGCATTTT,CASSDAAPGYQPQHF
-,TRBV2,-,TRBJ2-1,TGTGCCAGCAGTGAACGGGCGACTACCAATGAGCAGTTCTTC,CASSERATTNEQFF
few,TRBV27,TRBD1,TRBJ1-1,TGTGCCAGCGCGGGACAGATGAACACTGAAGCTTTCTTT,CASAGQMNTEAFF
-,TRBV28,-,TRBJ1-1,TGTGCCAGCAGGTTTTCGGGATGGGAAGCTTTCTTT,CASRFSGWEAFF
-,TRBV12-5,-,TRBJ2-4,TGTGCTAGTGGTTCCGGCGGCATTCAGTACTTC,CASGSGGIQYF
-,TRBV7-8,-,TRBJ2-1,TGTGCCAGCAGCTTAGGAGGACAGTACAATGAGCAGTTCTTC,CASSLGGQYNEQFF
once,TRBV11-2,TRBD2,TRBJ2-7,TGTGCCAGCAGTAGACTAGCGGCCCGCTACGAGCAGTACTTC,CASSRLAARYEQYF
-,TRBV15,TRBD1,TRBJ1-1,TGTGCCACCAGCGCGGACAGGGGGACTGAAGCTTTCTTT,CATSADRGTEAFF
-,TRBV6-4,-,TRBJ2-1,TGTGCCAGCAGTGACACTCTGCGAGGGAGTGAGCAGTTCTTC,CASSDTLRGSEQFF
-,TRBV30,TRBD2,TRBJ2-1,TGTGCCTGGGGGACTAGCGGGCTCTACAATGAGCAGTTCTTC,CAWGTSGLYNEQFF
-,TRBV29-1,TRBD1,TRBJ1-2,TGCAGCGTTGATCGACAGGGGAATAATGGCTACACCTTC,CSVDRQGNNGYTF
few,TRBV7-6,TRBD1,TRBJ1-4,TGTGCCAGCAGCGCCTGGGACAGTCTGGATGAAAAACTGTTTTTT,CASSAWDSLDEKLFF
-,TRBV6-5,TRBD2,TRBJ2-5,TGTGCCAGCAGTTCAAGCACCGGGACTACCCAAGAGACCCAGTACTTC,CASSSSTGTTQETQYF
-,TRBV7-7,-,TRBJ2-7,TGTGCCAGCAGCTTGGGGATGGGGGCGACCTACGAGCAGTACTTC,CASSLGMGATYEQYF
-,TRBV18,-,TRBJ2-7,TGTGCCAGCTCACCGCTTGGCGGCCCTAACGAGCAGTACTTC,CASSPLGGPNEQYF
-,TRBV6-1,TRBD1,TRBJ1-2,TGTGCCAGCAGTGAAAGCTCACTTTTACAGGGGGCTAGGGGCTACACCTTC,CASSESSLLQGARGYTF
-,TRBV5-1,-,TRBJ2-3,TGCGCCAGCAGCTTGTCGGGAACAGATACGCAGTATTTT,CASSLSGTDTQYF
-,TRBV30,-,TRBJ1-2,TGTGCCTGGAGTCCCCACCGGACGGGGAATAGGGATGGCTACACCTTC,CAWSPHRTGNRDGYTF
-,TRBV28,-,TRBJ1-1,TGTGCCAGCAGCCTCACGGGGGAGGCGAACACTGAAGCTTTCTTT,CASSLTGEANTEAFF
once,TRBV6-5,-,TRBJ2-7,TGTGCCTCTGGGGGGGCGGCCTACGAGCAGTACTTC,CASGGAAYEQYF
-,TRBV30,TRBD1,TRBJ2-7,TGTGCCTGGAGCCTAGGAGGGACAGGGGGCTACGAGCAGTACTTC,CAWSLGGTGGYEQYF
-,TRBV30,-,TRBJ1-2,TGTGCCTGGGCCTCGGGGGGCGGAGATGGCTACACCTTC,CAWASGGGDGYTF
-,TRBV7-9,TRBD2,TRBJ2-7,TGTGCCAGCAGCTCGACTAGCGGGGCTCTAGGCGAGCAGTACTTC,CASSSTSGALGEQYF
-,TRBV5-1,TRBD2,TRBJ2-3,TGCGCCAGCAGCTTGGGGGGACTAGGTGTTGATACGCAGTATTTT,CASSLGGLGVDTQYF
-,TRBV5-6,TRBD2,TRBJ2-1,TGTGCCAGCAGCTTGGTAGTAGCGGGGGGTTTCTACAATGAGCAGTTCTTC,CASSLVVAGGFYNEQFF
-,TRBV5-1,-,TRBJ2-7,TGCGCCAGCAGCTCCGACTCTAGCTCCTACGAGCAGTACTTC,CASSSDSSSYEQYF
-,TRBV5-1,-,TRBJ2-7,TGCGCCAGCAGCTTCGGGAACGAGCAGTACTTC,CASSFGNEQYF